This T cell receptor (beta chain) was recovered during a study of control samples from healthy donors and cancer patients. This CDR3 is 18 amino acids long. Looked up from germline, CDR1 is LGHDT and CDR2 is YNNKEL (reference sequence). V gave up 4 bases and J gave up 0 bases, with 18 bases separating them. Sequenced by immunoSEQ multiplex PCR; TCRdb stores in-frame clones only, minus some. In the table there are 150,000 to 200,000 clones, 85% to 95% of which are singletons. The gene calls are TRBV3-1 (or the pseudogene TRBV3-2) and TRBJ2-2; D perhaps matches TRBD2 (6 bases). The sequenced material came from blood. The clonotype originates from a woman between 18 and 29 years old in good health. The CDR3 sequence is CASSPGTLGDSNTGELFF. Here the CDR3 DNA reads TGTGCCAGCAGCCCAGGAACCTTAGGGGACTCGAACACCGGGGAGCTGTTTTTT.